This T cell receptor (beta chain) emerged from a study of CD8 T cells in Susac syndrome (dated 2019 in TCRdb). In terms of the full investigation: The study used repertoire sequencing to test whether antigen drove CD8+ T cell activation and differentiation in Susac syndrome. Clonality of the CD8+ T cell repertoire was compared between around eleven healthy donors, approximately 14 Susac syndrome patients and 15 multiple sclerosis patients. Results and caveats for the whole study, not just this receptor: The study acknowledged that relatively few individuals were included in the TCR sequencing and HLA analysis.

Remarks on this clonotype: Its antigen target is currently unknown. Base quality data are lacking; no much larger clone is found one base away.

Peripheral blood CD8+ and CD4+ T cells from healthy donors, Susac syndrome patients and multiple sclerosis patients were profiled using high-throughput TCR beta sequencing. Treatment-naive patients with stable or active relapsing-remitting disease fulfilling revised McDonald criteria were used as multiple sclerosis controls. Bulk CD8+ and CD4+ T cells were purified by magnetic negative isolation, whereas CD8+ TEMRA cells were enriched by FACS. Blood was drawn into EDTA tubes, processed within 24 hours, and PBMCs were isolated by density gradient centrifugation. PBMCs intended for TCR sequencing were cryopreserved in liquid nitrogen and thawed later in a water bath at 37 degrees C. Purity of sorted or isolated CD4+, CD8+ and CD8+ TEMRA cells was at least 90%. The germline V gene sets CDR1 to MNHNS and CDR2 to SASEGT. Unmatched junction bases come to 6, with V trimmed by 4 bases and J by 6 bases. The CDR3 goes from the cysteine to the phenylalanine over 15 residues. This entry keeps only the CDR3 DNA: 45 bases, framed from base 1.

RNA was extracted using the RNeasy kit, and roughly 0.5 to 1 microgram was reverse transcribed with random hexamers. The immunoSEQ multiplex PCR assay, covering 54 Vbeta and 13 Jbeta segments, was used to amplify TCR beta CDR3 regions. Bias from PCR amplification was corrected by using a synthetic template baseline for primer optimization and for computational correction. Turning to the authors' computational methods: Reads were annotated to V, D and J genes according to IMGT and were analyzed with immunoSEQ Analyzer, with only productive sequences retained. Clonality was computed as one minus Shannon entropy normalized by log2 of the number of productive unique sequences. For each patient and control, public and private clones were evaluated among the 100 most prevalent clones. A clone was defined as Susac-specific if it was absent from the healthy and MS cohorts, from about a thousand published viral clones and from other ImmuneACCESS disease sequences. Starting from the raw public reads, TCRdb applied fastp trimming at Q25, assembled clones with MiXCR and retained in-frame beta chains. Each CDR3 protein appears once, grouped with its most common genes and DNA. V and J calls and clone size were set by TCRdb, not the authors. This sample comprises 130,000 or so distinct CDR3 sequences, roughly 80% of them detected only once. 0.51% of the sample is held by the ten biggest clonotypes.

This chain is built from TRBV6-1 and TRBJ1-4, and 9 junctional nucleotides match TRBD1. The source is a human donor with multiple sclerosis. Sample: CD8+ T cells from PBMCs. The encoded CDR3 is CASSGTGTGHEKLFF. Read as DNA, the sequence is TGTGCCAGCAGTGGGACCGGGACAGGGCATGAAAAACTGTTTTTT.